These T cell receptor beta chains were read from a single sample in a study of blood T cell repertoires in COVID-19. Sequencing used immunoSEQ multiplex PCR; TCRdb keeps in-frame clones, though not all of them. The table records some 290,000 clones, roughly nine tenths of them present only once. The sample was PBMCs or T cells enriched from blood (not recorded which). Every receptor here comes from a woman aged 30 to 39 who had recovered from COVID-19. Each CDR3 is given with its conserved first and last residue. The order of the fields is CDR3 length, V gene, D gene, clone size, J gene, CDR3 protein, CDR3 DNA. D genes are given only for firm matches. Some rows mark clone size as missing; the rest say once, few, many or name a class of expanded clone.

cdr3_length: 16; v_call: TRBV28; d_call: .; clone_size: .; j_call: TRBJ1-3; cdr3_aa: CASSLARDYSGNTIYF; cdr3_nt: TGTGCCAGCAGTTTGGCCAGGGATTACTCTGGAAACACCATATATTTT
cdr3_length: 14; v_call: TRBV5-5; d_call: .; clone_size: .; j_call: TRBJ2-7; cdr3_aa: CASSQQGPAYEQYF; cdr3_nt: TGTGCCAGCAGCCAACAGGGTCCGGCCTACGAGCAGTACTTC
cdr3_length: 17; v_call: TRBV19; d_call: TRBD2; clone_size: .; j_call: TRBJ2-1; cdr3_aa: CASRGLAGGPAYNEQFF; cdr3_nt: TGTGCCAGTAGGGGACTAGCGGGAGGGCCAGCCTACAATGAGCAGTTCTTC
cdr3_length: 16; v_call: TRBV18; d_call: .; clone_size: .; j_call: TRBJ2-2; cdr3_aa: CASSPPGTQNTGELFF; cdr3_nt: TGTGCCAGCTCACCCCCCGGGACTCAAAACACCGGGGAGCTGTTTTTT
cdr3_length: 17; v_call: TRBV5-1; d_call: TRBD1; clone_size: .; j_call: TRBJ1-3; cdr3_aa: CASSLDHSRGPGNTIYF; cdr3_nt: TGCGCCAGCAGCTTGGATCACTCCAGGGGGCCCGGAAACACCATATATTTT
cdr3_length: 15; v_call: TRBV30; d_call: TRBD1; clone_size: .; j_call: TRBJ1-5; cdr3_aa: CAWGIGQVGDQPQHF; cdr3_nt: TGTGCCTGGGGGATCGGACAGGTTGGAGATCAGCCCCAGCATTTT
cdr3_length: 15; v_call: TRBV6-2/TRBV6-3; d_call: .; clone_size: .; j_call: TRBJ1-1; cdr3_aa: CASSRPGARNTEAFF; cdr3_nt: TGTGCCAGCAGTAGACCAGGGGCCCGGAACACTGAAGCTTTCTTT
cdr3_length: 14; v_call: TRBV5-1; d_call: TRBD1; clone_size: .; j_call: TRBJ2-2; cdr3_aa: CASSLNRGTGELFF; cdr3_nt: TGCGCCAGCAGCCTAAACAGGGGCACCGGGGAGCTGTTTTTT
cdr3_length: 13; v_call: TRBV6-1; d_call: .; clone_size: .; j_call: TRBJ1-1; cdr3_aa: CASSEQEGTQQVF; cdr3_nt: TGTGCCAGCAGTGAACAGGAGGGGACCCAACAAGTCTTT
cdr3_length: 16; v_call: TRBV10-3; d_call: .; clone_size: .; j_call: TRBJ1-5; cdr3_aa: CAISEPHGGLGQPQHF; cdr3_nt: TGTGCCATCAGTGAACCACATGGGGGGTTAGGTCAGCCCCAGCATTTT
cdr3_length: 14; v_call: TRBV27; d_call: TRBD1; clone_size: .; j_call: TRBJ1-1; cdr3_aa: CASSPGTGRTEAFF; cdr3_nt: TGTGCCAGCAGTCCCGGGACAGGGAGGACTGAAGCTTTCTTT
cdr3_length: 12; v_call: TRBV29-1; d_call: TRBD1; clone_size: .; j_call: TRBJ2-7; cdr3_aa: CSGGQGSYEQYF; cdr3_nt: TGCAGCGGGGGACAGGGTTCTTACGAGCAGTACTTC
cdr3_length: 14; v_call: TRBV6-5; d_call: .; clone_size: .; j_call: TRBJ1-1; cdr3_aa: CASSQITRVHEAFF; cdr3_nt: TGTGCCAGCAGCCAAATCACCAGGGTTCATGAAGCTTTCTTT
cdr3_length: 15; v_call: TRBV19; d_call: TRBD1; clone_size: few; j_call: TRBJ1-6; cdr3_aa: CASSIRDSYNSPLHF; cdr3_nt: TGTGCCAGTAGTATACGGGACAGCTATAATTCACCCCTCCACTTT
cdr3_length: 15; v_call: TRBV10-2; d_call: .; clone_size: .; j_call: TRBJ1-5; cdr3_aa: CASSEGMTENQPQHF; cdr3_nt: TGCGCCAGCAGTGAAGGGATGACAGAAAATCAGCCCCAGCATTTT
cdr3_length: 16; v_call: TRBV7-9; d_call: TRBD1; clone_size: .; j_call: TRBJ2-7; cdr3_aa: CASTELPGQGVGEQYF; cdr3_nt: TGTGCCAGCACCGAACTTCCGGGACAGGGAGTGGGCGAGCAGTACTTC
cdr3_length: 14; v_call: TRBV27; d_call: .; clone_size: .; j_call: TRBJ1-1; cdr3_aa: CASSSEDTNTEAFF; cdr3_nt: TGTGCCAGCAGTTCAGAGGACACGAACACTGAAGCTTTCTTT
cdr3_length: 18; v_call: TRBV11-2; d_call: TRBD1; clone_size: .; j_call: TRBJ2-6; cdr3_aa: CASSSGRTGRSGANVLTF; cdr3_nt: TGTGCCAGCAGCTCAGGAAGGACAGGCCGCTCTGGGGCCAACGTCCTGACTTTC
cdr3_length: 19; v_call: TRBV2; d_call: TRBD1; clone_size: .; j_call: TRBJ1-5; cdr3_aa: CASSGTGTGAGNSNQPQHF; cdr3_nt: TGTGCCAGCAGTGGGACCGGGACAGGGGCCGGGAATAGCAATCAGCCCCAGCATTTT
cdr3_length: 15; v_call: TRBV24-1; d_call: TRBD1; clone_size: .; j_call: TRBJ1-5; cdr3_aa: CATRRQGASNQPQHF; cdr3_nt: TGTGCCACCAGAAGACAGGGGGCGAGCAATCAGCCCCAGCATTTT
cdr3_length: 17; v_call: TRBV4-3; d_call: .; clone_size: .; j_call: TRBJ2-6; cdr3_aa: CASSHAGQPSGANVLTF; cdr3_nt: TGCGCCAGCAGCCATGCGGGACAGCCCTCTGGGGCCAACGTCCTGACTTTC
cdr3_length: 16; v_call: TRBV5-1; d_call: .; clone_size: .; j_call: TRBJ2-1; cdr3_aa: CASSLSTLNSYNEQFF; cdr3_nt: TGCGCCAGCAGCTTGAGTACCCTAAACTCCTACAATGAGCAGTTCTTC
cdr3_length: 13; v_call: TRBV13; d_call: .; clone_size: once; j_call: TRBJ1-1; cdr3_aa: CASSLGPGTEAFF; cdr3_nt: TGTGCCAGCAGCTTAGGTCCGGGCACTGAAGCTTTCTTT
cdr3_length: 13; v_call: TRBV5-1; d_call: .; clone_size: .; j_call: TRBJ2-1; cdr3_aa: CASSPQTGTEQFF; cdr3_nt: TGCGCCAGCAGCCCCCAGACCGGGACAGAGCAGTTCTTC
cdr3_length: 14; v_call: TRBV5-4; d_call: .; clone_size: .; j_call: TRBJ2-3; cdr3_aa: CASSFLFGGDTQYF; cdr3_nt: TGTGCCAGCAGCTTTCTATTCGGTGGAGATACGCAGTATTTT
cdr3_length: 14; v_call: TRBV27; d_call: .; clone_size: .; j_call: TRBJ1-4; cdr3_aa: CASTPFLGGEKLFF; cdr3_nt: TGTGCCAGCACTCCCTTCCTGGGAGGAGAAAAACTGTTTTTT
cdr3_length: 14; v_call: TRBV27; d_call: .; clone_size: .; j_call: TRBJ1-2; cdr3_aa: CASSPSLAGDGYTF; cdr3_nt: TGTGCCAGCAGTCCAAGTTTGGCAGGGGATGGCTACACCTTC